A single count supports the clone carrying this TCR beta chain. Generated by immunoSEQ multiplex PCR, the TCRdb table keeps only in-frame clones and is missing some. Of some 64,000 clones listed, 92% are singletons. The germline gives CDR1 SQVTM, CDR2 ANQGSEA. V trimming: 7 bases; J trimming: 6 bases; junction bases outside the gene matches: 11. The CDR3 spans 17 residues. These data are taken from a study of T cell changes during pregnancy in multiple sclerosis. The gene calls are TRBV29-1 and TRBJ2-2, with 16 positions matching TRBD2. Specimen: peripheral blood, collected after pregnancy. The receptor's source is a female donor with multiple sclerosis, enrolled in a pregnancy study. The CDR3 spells CSGGRGLAGGPAGELFF. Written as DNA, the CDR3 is TGCAGCGGGGGAAGGGGACTAGCGGGAGGGCCCGCCGGGGAGCTGTTTTTT.